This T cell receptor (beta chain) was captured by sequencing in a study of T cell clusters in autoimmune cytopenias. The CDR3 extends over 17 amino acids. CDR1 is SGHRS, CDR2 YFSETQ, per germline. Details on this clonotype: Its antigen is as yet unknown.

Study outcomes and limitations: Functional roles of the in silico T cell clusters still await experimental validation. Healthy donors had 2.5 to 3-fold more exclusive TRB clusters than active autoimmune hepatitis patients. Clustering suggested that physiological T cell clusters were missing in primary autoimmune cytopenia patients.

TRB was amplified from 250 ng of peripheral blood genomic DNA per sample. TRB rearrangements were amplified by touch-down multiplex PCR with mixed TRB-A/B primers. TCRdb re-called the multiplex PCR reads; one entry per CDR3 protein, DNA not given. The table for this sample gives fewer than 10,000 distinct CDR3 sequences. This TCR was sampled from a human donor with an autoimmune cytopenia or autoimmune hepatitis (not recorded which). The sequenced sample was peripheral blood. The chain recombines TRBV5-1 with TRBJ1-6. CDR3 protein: CASGLGTASSYNSPLHF.